These 13 T cell receptor beta chains came from one sample sequenced in a study of technical replicates of blood from four donors. The repertoire was sequenced with immunoSEQ multiplex PCR; TCRdb's copy has only in-frame clones and lacks some. Here the sample spans some 77,000 clones, approximately 96% being singletons. Material for sequencing was T cells isolated from PBMCs. The receptors here all came from a human donor in good health.

This sequence joins TRBV6-5 and TRBJ2-5; possibly TRBD1 for D (6 bases). Trimming took 7 bases from V and 5 from J, leaving 17 bases between them. The germline V gene has CDR1 MNHEY and CDR2 SVGAGI. The CDR3 consists of 14 residues. The CDR3 sequence: CASKHPDSIETQYF. The DNA of the CDR3 is TGTGCCAGCAAACACCCGGACAGCATCGAGACCCAGTACTTC.

This clone came up once. CDR3 region: CAISESASGRDTQYF. DNA for the CDR3: TGTGCCATCAGTGAGTCGGCTAGCGGGAGAGATACGCAGTATTTT. The rearrangement uses TRBV10-3 and TRBJ2-3; 10 positions match TRBD2. CDR1 is ENHRY and CDR2 is SYGVKD in the germline V gene. Trimming at V came to 0 bases and at J to 5 bases, leaving 2 bases not matched to a gene. The CDR3 is 15 residues long.

V and J are TRBV4-3 and TRBJ2-1, with 7 bases identical to TRBD1. Germline trimming cut 1 base from V and 2 bases from J; bases unmatched to any gene: 5. The CDR3 contains 16 residues. The germline V gene has CDR1 LGHNA and CDR2 YSLEER. The CDR3 spells CASSQGRGFPYNEQFF. The CDR3 DNA sequence: TGCGCCAGCAGCCAAGGCAGGGGGTTCCCCTACAATGAGCAGTTCTTC.

The chain is built from TRBV19 and TRBJ2-3, with 7 bases fitting TRBD1. Germline assignment: CDR1 LNHDA and CDR2 SQIVND (reference sequence). The CDR3 is 15 residues long. V shed 4 bases and J 0 bases; nucleotides not matched to a gene: 4. The CDR3 loop is CASSTRQGSTDTQYF. In DNA form, the CDR3 reads TGTGCCAGTAGTACCCGACAGGGAAGCACAGATACGCAGTATTTT.

V and J are TRBV29-1 and TRBJ2-7; 11 bases are a match to TRBD2. Unmatched junction bases numbered 6, after V lost 7 bases and J lost 1 base. The CDR3 spans 14 residues. The germline gives CDR1 SQVTM, CDR2 ANQGSEA. The CDR3 bases are TGCAGCGCGAAACTAGCGGGAGTGTCCTACGAGCAGTACTTC. It yields the protein CSAKLAGVSYEQYF.

The chain joins TRBV5-1 to TRBJ1-1; no clear D gene. The germline V gene encodes CDR1 SGHRS and CDR2 YFSETQ. The CDR3 loop spans 14 amino acids. Trimming cost V 2 bases and J 2 bases, with 10 bases left between them. This chain's CDR3 is CASSFRGSNTEAFF. The CDR3 coding sequence is TGCGCCAGCAGCTTCCGGGGTTCTAACACTGAAGCTTTCTTT.

This clone has only one observation. This chain links TRBV28 with TRBJ2-7; 12 bases match TRBD2. CDR1 MDHEN and CDR2 SYDVKM come from the germline V gene. The CDR3 is made up of 18 amino acids. V lost 2 bases to trimming and J lost 3 bases; unmatched junction nucleotides: 11. CDR3 DNA: TGTGCCAGCAGTTTAGTATTCCTAGCGGGAGGGAACTTCTACGAGCAGTACTTC. Protein product: CASSLVFLAGGNFYEQYF.

The chain links TRBV4-2 to TRBJ2-1; 10 bases agree with TRBD2. After removal of 1 base from V and 15 bases from J, the junction contained 12 bases not matched to a gene. The CDR3 sequence is 15 residues long. CDR1 is LGHNA and CDR2 is YNFKEQ in the germline V gene. The CDR3 coding sequence is TGTGCCAGCAGCCAAGTAACTAGCGGGATCATAAGGGTGTTCTTC. Its protein is CASSQVTSGIIRVFF.

The chain couples TRBV28 to TRBJ2-7; D possibly corresponds to TRBD2 (6 bases). Germline lookup yields CDR1 MDHEN and CDR2 SYDVKM. The V end lost 6 bases, the J end lost 0 bases, and 15 bases lay between the germline ends. The CDR3 has 15 amino acids. The CDR3 here is CASRQAGRSSYEQYF. CDR3 nucleotides: TGTGCCAGCAGACAAGCGGGTAGGAGCTCCTACGAGCAGTACTTC.

The V and J genes are TRBV6-5 and TRBJ2-7, with D possibly being TRBD1 (6 bases). The V end lost 6 bases, the J end lost 5 bases, and 20 bases lay between the germline ends. This CDR3 is 15 amino acids long. From germline, CDR1 is MNHEY and CDR2 SVGAGI. The CDR3, as DNA: TGTGCCAGCAGCCCCATTACAACAGGGATCCACGAGCAGTACTTC. It encodes CASSPITTGIHEQYF.

The chain carries TRBV6-1 and TRBJ1-4, with D hard to call. The germline V and J ends were trimmed by 4 bases and 8 bases, with 17 bases remaining between them. The CDR3 is 15 residues long. From germline, CDR1 is MNHNS and CDR2 SASEGT. CDR3 coding DNA: TGTGCCAGCAGTGGGGTATGGGGAGGGTACGAAAAACTGTTTTTT. It specifies CASSGVWGGYEKLFF.

V and J are TRBV5-1 and TRBJ2-7, with 11 bases identical to TRBD2. J lost 5 bases, V lost 5 bases, and 3 bases had no gene match. CDR3 length equals 13 residues. Germline V gene data show CDR1 as SGHRS and CDR2 as YFSETQ. In DNA form, the CDR3 reads TGCGCCAGCAGAGCGGGACTAGCGGACGAGCAGTACTTC. It yields the protein CASRAGLADEQYF.

The chain has TRBV11-3 and TRBJ1-1; D is unclear. Germline V gene sequence: CDR1 SGHNT, CDR2 YENEEA. The germline V and J ends were trimmed by 1 base and 7 bases, with 7 bases remaining between them. This CDR3 is 12 amino acids long. The CDR3 loop reads CASSLGYSEAFF. The CDR3, as DNA: TGTGCCAGCAGCTTAGGATACAGTGAAGCTTTCTTT.